These 24 T cell receptor beta chains were sequenced from one sample in a study of blood T cell repertoires in COVID-19. Data came from immunoSEQ multiplex PCR; TCRdb stores just in-frame clones and leaves some out. The repertoire holds roughly 49,000 clones, with 65% to 85% as singletons. What was sequenced was peripheral blood. Receptors were obtained from a man aged 50-59 years with active COVID-19.

J is TRBJ1-5 and V is TRBV18; D may be TRBD1 (5 bases). V lost 4 bases to trimming and J lost 0 bases, with 7 bases between them. This CDR3 region has 14 residues. Germline assignment: CDR1 KGHSH and CDR2 LQKENI. This CDR3 reads CASSQGPSNQPQHF. The CDR3 DNA is TGTGCCAGCTCACAGGGGCCTAGCAATCAGCCCCAGCATTTT.

V gene TRBV5-1 combines with J gene TRBJ2-2, with TRBD2 identical over 9 bases. The CDR3 runs 16 residues. CDR1 and CDR2 from the germline V gene are SGHRS and YFSETQ. V lost 2 bases, J lost 1 base, and 3 bases stayed unmatched. CDR3 region: CASSFILAGNTGELFF. The CDR3, as DNA: TGCGCCAGCAGCTTCATACTAGCGGGGAACACCGGGGAGCTGTTTTTT.

This chain connects TRBV6-5 to TRBJ1-4; a possible D gene is TRBD1 (6 bases). CDR1 is MNHEY, CDR2 SVGAGI, per germline. Trimming pared 5 bases from V and 2 bases from J, leaving 9 bases between. The CDR3 covers 14 residues. CDR3 nucleotides: TGTGCCAGCAGTCGGACAGAGACTAATGAAAAACTGTTTTTT. Protein sequence: CASSRTETNEKLFF.

This clone was counted only a few times. The genes are TRBV2 and TRBJ1-5; D remains unclear. The CDR3 length is 13 residues. Germline values: CDR1 SNHLY, CDR2 FYNNEI. The germline V and J ends were trimmed by 5 bases and 5 bases, with 10 bases remaining between them. The CDR3 region is CASSNSFDQPQHF. The CDR3, as DNA: TGTGCCAGCAGTAATAGCTTTGATCAGCCCCAGCATTTT.

This chain uses TRBV7-8 with TRBJ1-1; 7 positions match TRBD1. The V segment lost 5 bases and the J segment 4 bases; nucleotides outside the gene matches: 4. Germline CDR1 is SGHVS and CDR2 is FQNEAQ. The CDR3 sequence is 13 residues long. The CDR3 is CASSRTGATEAFF. As DNA, the CDR3 is TGTGCCAGCAGCCGCACAGGGGCCACTGAAGCTTTCTTT. The whole variable domain, filled in from reference TRBV7-8 and TRBJ1-1, reads GAGVSQSPRYKVAKRGQDVALRCDPISGHVSLFWYQQALGQGPEFLTYFQNEAQLDKSGLPSDRFFAERPEGSVSTLKIQRTQQEDSAVYLCASSRTGATEAFFGQGTRLTVV.

The CDR3, as DNA: TGCGCCAGCAGGGCAGGGGGCTACGAAAAACTGTTTTTT. Translating gives CASRAGGYEKLFF. V usage is TRBV10-2 and J usage is TRBJ1-4, with 8 bases identical to TRBD1. The CDR3 covers 13 residues. Germline CDR1 reads WSHSY; CDR2 reads SAAADI. V lost 6 bases and J lost 8; bases outside the gene matches: 5.

This clone was seen once. The chain carries TRBV5-8 and TRBJ1-5, with a weak D call TRBD1 (6 bases). Trimming cost V 5 bases and J 7 bases, with 19 bases left between them. The length of the CDR3 is 15 residues. Germline V gives CDR1 SGHTS, CDR2 YDEGEE. CDR3 sequence (DNA): TGTGCCAGCAGTTCGGAAACAGGGTCGGACCAGCCCCAGCATTTT. Its protein product is CASSSETGSDQPQHF.

V usage is TRBV27 and J usage is TRBJ2-3; 11 nucleotides line up with TRBD2. From germline, CDR1 is MNHEY and CDR2 SMNVEV (reference sequence). Trimming took 3 bases from V and 4 from J; bases not matched to a gene: 3. This CDR3 is 15 amino acids long. The CDR3 region is CASSLVAGGADTQYF. The CDR3 nucleotides are TGTGCCAGCAGTTTGGTAGCGGGGGGGGCAGATACGCAGTATTTT.

The chain couples TRBV25-1 to TRBJ1-4, with D maybe TRBD1 (5 bases). This CDR3 comprises 16 residues. V gave up 8 bases and J gave up 3 bases, with 19 bases separating them. The germline gives CDR1 MGHDK, CDR2 SYGVNS. This CDR3 is CASGVVAGPSNEKLFF. CDR3 DNA: TGTGCCAGCGGAGTAGTGGCAGGGCCGTCTAATGAAAAACTGTTTTTT.

This clone was seen a few times. The chain has TRBV5-1 and TRBJ1-6, with 8 nucleotides matching TRBD1. CDR1 and CDR2 from the germline V gene are SGHRS and YFSETQ. This CDR3 contains 15 residues. Trimming took 1 base from V and 7 from J; bases not matched to a gene: 4. The CDR3 sequence: CASSLKQGGNSPLHF. The CDR3 coding sequence is TGCGCCAGCAGCTTGAAACAGGGGGGCAATTCACCCCTCCACTTT.

The sample holds one count of this clone. The rearrangement uses TRBV19 and TRBJ1-6; no firm D call. V lost 5 bases and J 2 bases, leaving 13 bases between the germline ends. The V gene's germline CDR1 is LNHDA and CDR2 SQIVND (reference sequence). CDR3 length: 16 residues. The CDR3 DNA reads as TGTGCCAGTAGTGTCGACGGGGAACCCTATAATTCACCCCTCCACTTT. Its translation: CASSVDGEPYNSPLHF.

The J gene is TRBJ1-1, the V gene TRBV7-8; 7 bases are shared with TRBD1. With 5 bases clipped from V and 6 bases from J, the junction kept 18 bases outside the gene matches. The CDR3 has 17 amino acids. Per germline, CDR1 SGHVS and CDR2 FQNEAQ. CDR3 sequence reads: CASSRRRQGDGRAEAFF. DNA of the CDR3: TGTGCCAGCAGCCGACGGCGACAGGGAGATGGGCGAGCTGAAGCTTTCTTT.

The rearrangement uses TRBV9 and TRBJ1-4; D is unclear. CDR1 and CDR2 (germline): SGDLS, YYNGEE. The CDR3 consists of 16 residues. V lost 3 bases and J lost 0, with 12 bases in between. CDR3 sequence reads: CASSGIGVTTNEKLFF. The CDR3 region has the DNA TGTGCCAGCAGCGGAATCGGGGTCACAACTAATGAAAAACTGTTTTTT.

The V and J genes are TRBV2 and TRBJ2-1; 8 bases map to TRBD1. Germline loops: CDR1 SNHLY, CDR2 FYNNEI. Unmatched junction bases numbered 8, after V lost 6 bases and J lost 4 bases. This CDR3 spans 15 amino acids. CDR3 protein: CASSGDRGTYNEQFF. In DNA, the CDR3 is TGTGCCAGCAGCGGTGACAGGGGAACGTACAATGAGCAGTTCTTC. Looking up the rest from reference TRBV2 and TRBJ2-1 gives the full variable domain: EPEVTQTPSHQVTQMGQEVILRCVPISNHLYFYWYRQILGQKVEFLVSFYNNEISEKSEIFDDQFSVERPDGSNFTLKIRSTKLEDSAMYFCASSGDRGTYNEQFFGPGTRLTVL.

This clone was observed a single time. V usage is TRBV19 and J usage is TRBJ2-7; 8 positions match TRBD1. V shed 4 bases and J 9 bases; nucleotides not matched to a gene: 8. Germline V lookup: CDR1 LNHDA, CDR2 SQIVND (reference sequence). This CDR3 is built from 13 residues. The CDR3 region is CASSTGQGKGQYF. The DNA for the CDR3 is TGTGCCAGTAGTACCGGACAGGGAAAGGGGCAGTACTTC. The whole variable domain, filled in from reference TRBV19 and TRBJ2-7, reads DGGITQSPKYLFRKEGQNVTLSCEQNLNHDAMYWYRQDPGQGLRLIYYSQIVNDFQKGDIAEGYSVSREKKESFPLTVTSAQKNPTAFYLCASSTGQGKGQYFGPGTRLTVT.

The rearrangement joins TRBV5-1 to TRBJ1-4; 8 bases line up with TRBD1. There are 14 residues in the CDR3. The germline V gene has CDR1 SGHRS and CDR2 YFSETQ. The junction had 2 bases not matched to a gene; V was cut back by 4 bases and J by 3 bases. For the CDR3, the DNA is TGCGCCAGCAGCCCGGACAGGGCTAATGAAAAACTGTTTTTT. Encoded protein: CASSPDRANEKLFF.

This clone was seen a few times. This chain connects TRBV14 to TRBJ2-7; TRBD1 matches 7 bases. Germline trimming cut 2 bases from V and 1 base from J; bases unmatched to any gene: 2. From germline, CDR1 is SGHDN and CDR2 FVKESK. The CDR3 spans 14 residues. The DNA for the CDR3 is TGTGCCAGCAGCCAATGGGGACAGTCCTACGAGCAGTACTTC. Its protein is CASSQWGQSYEQYF.

The rearrangement uses TRBV5-1 and TRBJ2-7; 11 bases fit TRBD2. Trimming cost V 3 bases and J 2 bases; bases outside gene matches: 1. This CDR3 contains 14 residues. Germline CDR1 reads SGHRS; CDR2 reads YFSETQ. The CDR3 loop is CASSYSGGAYEQYF. The CDR3 bases are TGCGCCAGCAGCTATAGCGGGGGGGCCTACGAGCAGTACTTC.

The table lists this clone with a few counts. The gene calls are TRBV6-1 and TRBJ1-1; perhaps TRBD1 as D (5 bases). CDR1 is MNHNS and CDR2 is SASEGT in the germline V gene. CDR3 length: 15 residues. Trimming removed 3 bases from V and 0 bases from J, with 11 bases in between. CDR3 sequence: CASSEDTYMNTEAFF. CDR3 nucleotide sequence: TGTGCCAGCAGTGAGGACACCTACATGAACACTGAAGCTTTCTTT.

The genes are TRBV9 and TRBJ2-4; the match to TRBD1 covers 7 bases. J was trimmed by 9 bases and V by 0 bases; bases with no gene match: 9. This CDR3 is built from 15 residues. In germline, CDR1 is SGDLS, CDR2 YYNGEE. The CDR3 DNA follows: TGTGCCAGCAGCGTAGCGCCAGGGACAGAGGGCATTCAGTACTTC. Its translation is CASSVAPGTEGIQYF.

V and J are TRBV5-6 and TRBJ1-1; TRBD1 agrees at 8 bases. V lost 3 bases and J lost 4; bases outside the gene matches: 5. The length of the CDR3 is 14 residues. Per the germline V gene, CDR1 is SGHDT and CDR2 is YYEEEE. CDR3 protein: CASSSYDRGTEAFF. The CDR3 DNA sequence: TGTGCCAGCAGCTCGTACGACAGGGGCACTGAAGCTTTCTTT.

This chain joins TRBV6-5 and TRBJ2-2, with TRBD2 matching over 7 bases. The CDR3 runs 14 residues. Germline CDR1 MNHEY, CDR2 SVGAGI. Trimming took 5 bases from V and 4 from J; bases not matched to a gene: 4. The CDR3 nucleotides are TGTGCCAGCAGTACTATAGCGGGCACCGGGGAGCTGTTTTTT. This translates into CASSTIAGTGELFF.

The CDR3 DNA reads TGTGCCAGCAGCCACAGGGGGGGCGTCAATCAGCCCCAGCATTTT. Amino acid sequence: CASSHRGGVNQPQHF. The chain recombines TRBV5-5 with TRBJ1-5; the match to TRBD1 covers 8 bases. The germline V gene has CDR1 SGHKS and CDR2 YYEKEE (reference sequence). The CDR3 spans 15 residues. V trimming: 4 bases; J trimming: 3 bases; junction bases outside the gene matches: 6.

The rearrangement uses TRBV19 and TRBJ1-6; the match to TRBD1 covers 7 bases. The trim removed 5 bases at V and 6 bases at J, leaving 4 bases unmatched. The CDR3 is 14 amino acids. The germline gives CDR1 LNHDA, CDR2 SQIVND (reference sequence). This chain's CDR3 is CASSRGQANSPLHF. The CDR3, as DNA: TGTGCCAGTAGTCGCGGACAGGCTAATTCACCCCTCCACTTT.